The clone carrying this T cell receptor beta chain was detected once. A read error may produce the germline difference seen at one junction end. This sample was included in a study of T cells in Graves' hyperthyroidism and ophthalmopathy. This CDR3 region has 11 residues. Germline values: CDR1 MDHEN, CDR2 SYDVKM. RNA transcripts yielded amplified TCR beta CDR3 regions. First-round RT-PCR targeting the TCR CDR3 was performed with the HTBI primer set. MiXCR, run by TCRdb on the multiplex PCR reads, gives a single entry per CDR3 protein. This sample has about 640,000 distinct CDR3 sequences, with about a fifth found just once.

The J gene is TRBJ2-7, the V gene TRBV28; D is unclear. The sequenced sample was blood. The sequence derives from a man younger than 40 with Graves' ophthalmopathy. Here the CDR3 DNA reads TGTGCCAACAGTTTAGATTACGAGCAGTACTTC. Protein: CANSLDYEQYF.